This is a list of T cell receptor beta chains from one sample in a study of human thymus T cells. Sequenced by immunoSEQ multiplex PCR; TCRdb stores in-frame clones only, minus some. The sample yields approximately 70,000 clones, approximately 95% seen once. The sample taken for sequencing was thymus tissue. All receptors come from a girl under three years old with a congenital heart defect but otherwise immunologically healthy. Both conserved end residues are part of each CDR3. D genes are given only for firm matches. The listing skips clone size in some rows; elsewhere it reads once, few, many or a size class.

J | V | D | size | CDR3 | DNA
TRBJ2-3 | TRBV6-6 | . | once | CASSYIGNRRDTQYF | TGTGCCAGCAGTTACATAGGTAACAGGAGGGATACGCAGTATTTT
TRBJ1-4 | TRBV25-1 | . | few | CASSRGWGRKLFF | TGTGCCAGCAGTCGAGGCTGGGGGAGAAAACTGTTTTTT
TRBJ2-7 | TRBV4-1 | . | . | CASSPNGGSYEQYF | TGCGCCAGCAGCCCAAACGGCGGCTCCTACGAGCAGTACTTC
TRBJ2-3 | TRBV5-4 | . | . | CASRVGVRSEAVDTQYF | TGTGCCAGCAGGGTGGGAGTGAGGAGCGAGGCAGTGGATACGCAGTATTTT
TRBJ2-7 | TRBV2 | TRBD1 | . | CAIPGQGAREQYF | TGTGCCATCCCGGGACAGGGGGCAAGGGAGCAGTACTTC
TRBJ2-3 | TRBV5-4 | TRBD2 | . | CASTRLPTSGPYTDTQYF | TGTGCCAGCACCCGACTCCCCACTAGCGGACCTTACACAGATACGCAGTATTTT
TRBJ2-7 | TRBV7-6 | . | . | CASSLATYHEQYF | TGTGCCAGCAGCTTAGCGACCTACCACGAGCAGTACTTC
TRBJ2-1 | TRBV7-2 | TRBD2 | . | CASSSYRLAGSSYNEQFF | TGTGCCAGCAGCTCCTACCGATTAGCGGGAAGCTCCTACAATGAGCAGTTCTTC
TRBJ2-7 | TRBV7-2 | . | . | CASSLHPTRPYEQYF | TGTGCCAGCAGCCTCCACCCGACTAGACCCTACGAGCAGTACTTC
TRBJ2-7 | TRBV6-1 | . | . | CASTTQRGTSYEQYF | TGTGCCAGCACCACTCAAAGGGGGACCTCCTACGAGCAGTACTTC
TRBJ2-3 | TRBV11-2 | . | . | CASSRTWGQATDTQYF | TGTGCCAGCAGCCGGACTTGGGGGCAGGCCACAGATACGCAGTATTTT
TRBJ2-1 | TRBV29-1 | TRBD1 | . | CSVDRDRQNEQFF | TGCAGCGTTGACCGGGACAGACAAAATGAGCAGTTCTTC
TRBJ2-7 | TRBV27 | TRBD1 | . | CASTTDRGHEQYF | TGTGCCAGCACAACGGACAGGGGCCACGAGCAGTACTTC
TRBJ2-7 | TRBV2 | . | . | CASHRDGHEQYF | TGTGCCAGCCACAGGGATGGCCACGAGCAGTACTTC
TRBJ2-7 | TRBV28 | TRBD2 | . | CASSYPLAGDYEQYF | TGTGCCAGCAGTTACCCACTAGCGGGAGACTACGAGCAGTACTTC
TRBJ2-2 | TRBV7-8 | TRBD1 | . | CASSLFARTGTARPGELFF | TGTGCCAGCAGCTTATTCGCCCGGACCGGGACAGCTAGGCCCGGGGAGCTGTTTTTT
TRBJ2-1 | TRBV5-1 | TRBD1 | . | CASSLGTGHYNEQFF | TGCGCCAGCAGCTTGGGGACAGGTCATTACAATGAGCAGTTCTTC
TRBJ1-5 | TRBV2 | . | . | CASRAPVGQPQHF | TGTGCCAGCAGAGCCCCCGTGGGACAGCCCCAGCATTTT
TRBJ2-1 | TRBV7-3 | TRBD2 | . | CASSKIAGGENEQFF | TGTGCCAGCAGCAAAATAGCGGGAGGTGAGAATGAGCAGTTCTTC
TRBJ1-5 | TRBV6-6 | . | . | CASISGGGNQPQHF | TGTGCCAGCATTTCCGGTGGGGGCAATCAGCCCCAGCATTTT
TRBJ1-1 | TRBV7-9 | . | . | CASSPRAQAAFF | TGTGCCAGCAGCCCCCGGGCCCAGGCCGCTTTCTTT
TRBJ2-3 | TRBV14 | . | . | CASSQEGDLLTDTQYF | TGTGCCAGCAGCCAGGAGGGAGACCTTTTGACAGATACGCAGTATTTT
TRBJ2-2 | TRBV19 | . | . | CASSIDPYTGELFF | TGTGCCAGTAGTATTGACCCCTACACCGGGGAGCTGTTTTTT
TRBJ2-1 | TRBV7-6 | TRBD2 | few | CASSLSASGYNEQFF | TGTGCCAGCAGCTTATCGGCTAGCGGTTACAATGAGCAGTTCTTC
TRBJ1-2 | TRBV4-1 | . | once | CASSQDLEQGGNGYTF | TGCGCCAGCAGCCAAGACCTTGAGCAGGGAGGGAATGGCTACACCTTC
TRBJ2-7 | TRBV5-1 | . | . | CASRGLLRPTDTPLYEQYF | TGCGCCAGCAGGGGTTTGTTGCGTCCAACCGACACTCCTCTCTACGAGCAGTACTTC
TRBJ2-4 | TRBV6-1 | TRBD1 | . | CASSDRDRHVAKNIQYF | TGTGCCAGCAGTGACCGGGACAGACATGTAGCCAAAAACATTCAGTACTTC
TRBJ1-1 | TRBV6-5 | TRBD1 | . | CASSHRTGRDTEAFF | TGTGCCAGCAGTCACCGGACAGGTCGGGACACTGAAGCTTTCTTT
TRBJ2-1 | TRBV4-3 | . | . | CASSQDASTGEQFF | TGCGCCAGCAGCCAAGACGCCTCCACGGGGGAGCAGTTCTTC
TRBJ2-7 | TRBV2 | . | . | CASSGNEGRRYF | TGTGCCAGCAGTGGGAACGAGGGGCGGCGGTACTTC
TRBJ2-7 | TRBV14 | . | . | CASSQGTAYEQYF | TGTGCCAGCAGCCAAGGAACAGCCTACGAGCAGTACTTC
TRBJ1-2 | TRBV28 | TRBD1 | . | CASSLEGATTGDYTF | TGTGCCAGCAGTTTAGAAGGTGCAACTACAGGGGACTACACCTTC
TRBJ2-1 | TRBV14 | TRBD1 | . | CASSQDGLFAGSGTGGDNEQFF | TGTGCCAGCAGCCAAGATGGGCTCTTCGCGGGATCCGGGACAGGGGGGGACAATGAGCAGTTCTTC
TRBJ2-7 | TRBV29-1 | . | . | CSVEDRRLGYEQYF | TGCAGCGTTGAAGACCGTAGACTGGGCTACGAGCAGTACTTC
TRBJ2-7 | TRBV7-2 | TRBD2 | . | CASSGVGASGSLDYEQYF | TGTGCCAGCAGCGGGGTCGGGGCTAGCGGGAGCCTGGATTACGAGCAGTACTTC
TRBJ2-6 | TRBV19 | TRBD2 | . | CASSPPKLAGATGANVLTF | TGTGCCAGTAGTCCTCCTAAACTAGCGGGAGCGACAGGGGCCAACGTCCTGACTTTC
TRBJ2-4 | TRBV5-6 | . | once | CASSAMLPARAKNIQYF | TGTGCCAGCAGCGCTATGTTGCCAGCGAGAGCCAAAAACATTCAGTACTTC
TRBJ2-6 | TRBV27 | . | . | CASSSTWTSGANVLTF | TGTGCCAGCAGTTCCACCTGGACCTCTGGGGCCAACGTCCTGACTTTC
TRBJ2-2 | TRBV7-2 | TRBD1 | . | CASSLGDRGPGELFF | TGTGCCAGCAGCTTAGGGGACAGGGGGCCTGGGGAGCTGTTTTTT
TRBJ2-7 | TRBV4-1 | TRBD1 | . | CASSQVLGQGCKEQYF | TGCGCCAGCAGCCAAGTTTTGGGACAGGGATGTAAAGAGCAGTACTTC
TRBJ2-1 | TRBV5-4 | . | . | CASSLDPGVDNEQFF | TGTGCCAGCAGCTTGGATCCGGGAGTCGACAATGAGCAGTTCTTC
TRBJ2-1 | TRBV5-4 | . | . | CASSHSSAGQFF | TGTGCCAGCAGCCACTCGTCGGCGGGGCAGTTCTTC
TRBJ2-7 | TRBV23-1 | . | . | CASSQWGELHTYEQYF | TGCGCCAGCAGTCAATGGGGAGAATTACACACCTACGAGCAGTACTTC
TRBJ1-1 | TRBV7-2 | . | . | CASSDNTGCEGEAFF | TGTGCCAGCAGCGACAATACAGGGTGTGAAGGTGAAGCTTTCTTT
TRBJ1-1 | TRBV9 | TRBD1 | . | CASSDDRGDTEAFF | TGTGCCAGCAGCGACGACAGGGGGGATACTGAAGCTTTCTTT
TRBJ2-3 | TRBV28 | . | . | CASSSLWADTQYF | TGTGCCAGCAGTTCCCTCTGGGCCGATACGCAGTATTTT
TRBJ2-7 | TRBV5-1 | TRBD2 | . | CASSLAFNSGRYEQYF | TGCGCCAGCAGCTTGGCCTTTAATAGCGGGAGGTACGAGCAGTACTTC
TRBJ2-1 | TRBV19 | . | once | CASTDAYNEQFF | TGTGCCAGTACCGATGCCTACAATGAGCAGTTCTTC
TRBJ2-3 | TRBV27 | TRBD2 | . | CASSSSGGNTDTQYF | TGTGCCAGTAGCTCTAGCGGGGGTAACACAGATACGCAGTATTTT
TRBJ1-4 | TRBV9 | TRBD1 | . | CASSPRTGAMFF | TGTGCCAGCAGCCCGAGGACAGGGGCGATGTTTTTT
TRBJ2-5 | TRBV9 | TRBD2 | . | CASSARGSGQETQYF | TGTGCCAGCAGCGCTCGGGGTAGCGGGCAAGAGACCCAGTACTTC
TRBJ2-4 | TRBV27 | . | . | CASSFNSPERAKNIQYF | TGTGCCAGCAGTTTCAACAGCCCCGAAAGGGCCAAAAACATTCAGTACTTC
TRBJ2-3 | TRBV15 | . | . | CATSRDPRDQGDTQYF | TGTGCCACCAGCAGAGATCCCCGGGACCAGGGGGATACGCAGTATTTT
TRBJ2-1 | TRBV7-3 | TRBD2 | . | CASSSQGGLAGVRQFF | TGTGCCAGCAGCTCTCAGGGGGGACTAGCGGGAGTTCGGCAGTTCTTC
TRBJ1-3 | TRBV29-1 | . | . | CSYIGQDVGNTIYF | TGCAGTTATATCGGACAAGACGTCGGAAACACCATATATTTT
TRBJ1-5 | TRBV6-6 | TRBD1 | . | CASSNSSDRGNQPQHF | TGTGCCAGCAGCAACTCCTCGGACAGGGGCAATCAGCCCCAGCATTTT
TRBJ1-3 | TRBV4-1 | TRBD1 | . | CASSQDRDRALLGNTIYF | TGCGCCAGCAGCCAAGATAGGGACAGGGCCCTACTCGGAAACACCATATATTTT
TRBJ2-1 | TRBV18 | . | . | CASSPTGSSYNEQFF | TGTGCCAGCTCACCCACGGGCAGCTCCTACAATGAGCAGTTCTTC
TRBJ2-1 | TRBV10-3 | TRBD1 | . | CAISEGTGGSYNEQFF | TGTGCCATCAGTGAAGGGACAGGGGGCTCCTACAATGAGCAGTTCTTC